The text below deals with one T cell receptor (beta chain). No cognate antigen has been identified for it. One base away there is no much larger clone; base qualities are not given. TCRbeta CDR3 regions were amplified from genomic DNA using the immunoSEQ Assay, a bias-controlled multiplex PCR. The published analysis was carried out like this. The number of nucleated cells in each sample was estimated by amplification of reference gene primers within the assay. Sequence reads were collapsed and filtered to measure the absolute abundance of every unique TCRbeta CDR3 rearrangement. For each sample, productive Simpson clonality was calculated by taking the square root of Simpson's diversity index across productive rearrangements. TCRdb limited this immuneACCESS table to in-frame rearrangements with V and J called. A share of clones is missing; checked studies link under half to unresolved V genes, and the rest is unexplained. Clone size and the V and J calls come from that table; the DNA yielded D and trimming. The sample records more than 85,000 clones, over 70% of which are singletons. Approximately 25% of the sample comes from the top ten.

The data originate from a study of blood T cell repertoires in COVID-19 (dated by TCRdb to 2018 to 2020). For the wider study: Collaborator samples came from the United States, Italy and Spain and covered acute and convalescent phases of COVID-19. The material from the prospective study consisted of cDNA or gDNA derived from T cells, B-cell-depleted T cells, or PBMCs. The dataset comprised deeply sampled blood TCRbeta repertoires from subjects exposed to, actively infected with, or recovered from COVID-19. The repertoires were released in a freely available public database intended as a resource for research on the immune response to SARS-CoV-2. The samples were drawn from the first 160 participants of the ongoing ImmuneRACE study and from 950 to 1,500 subjects provided by 6 global collaborators. A de-identified subject ID, COVID-19 status, age in years and sex were almost always included in the sample metadata. HLA class I and class II types, where available, came from metadata supplied by the sample provider rather than from assay-based typing. Broader findings and caveats from the paper: Clinical and demographic metadata were provided uncurated, with the amount varying by source and participant.

Whole blood was collected in K2EDTA tubes by collaborating institutions according to the institutions' own protocols. Collaborator samples were shipped for TCRbeta analysis as frozen whole blood, isolated PBMCs, or DNA extracted from either sample type. As encoded in the germline V gene (reference sequence), CDR1 is MNHEY while CDR2 is SMNVEV. There are 16 amino acids in the CDR3, from cysteine to phenylalanine inclusive. Solely the CDR3 DNA is kept, with 48 bases framed from the first base. A distance of 11 bases separates the germline ends of V and J, which lose 0 bases and 1 base respectively. Sequencing used peripheral blood. This receptor was obtained from a man between 65 and 80 years old with acute or convalescent COVID-19. This sequence uses TRBV27 and TRBJ2-3; a weak D assignment points to TRBD2 (5 bases agree). The nucleotide sequence reads TGTGCCAGCAGTTTATCGAGAGGGTTGGGCACAGATACGCAGTATTTT. It translates to CASSLSRGLGTDTQYF.